The present T cell receptor beta chain was sequenced within a study of cytomegalovirus exposure and HLA in healthy donors. Study-level results: Overall, approximately 150 TCR beta chains were annotated as cytomegalovirus-associated.

PCR employed 60 Vbeta and 13 Jbeta primers. Method: immunoSEQ multiplex PCR; TCRdb's copy keeps in-frame clones and lacks some. The table lists approximately 160,000 clones, over 60% of them singletons. This CDR3 is built from 16 residues. Germline trimming cut 3 bases from V and 1 base from J; bases unmatched to any gene: 6. The germline gives CDR1 PRHDT, CDR2 FYEKMQ (reference sequence). With regard to this clone: Antigen unknown.

This chain joins TRBV13 and TRBJ2-7; 10 bases fit TRBD2. Material for sequencing was PBMCs. The receptor was isolated from a woman aged 30 to 39 in good health and CMV-seronegative. The CDR3 DNA sequence: TGTGCCAGCAGCTTGGGAGCGGGGGGGCGATCCTACGAGCAGTACTTC. Translating gives CASSLGAGGRSYEQYF.